This TCR beta chain is drawn from a study of blood T cells in healthy people across ages. Alongside a J-beta primer mix, a sample-barcoded 5' primer served in a second PCR lasting roughly 7 to 11 cycles. Through a template-switch adaptor with 12 random nucleotides, each cDNA molecule received a tag. TCRdb analysed the 5' RACE reads with MiXCR anew, one entry per CDR3 protein. The sample shows around 1,600,000 distinct CDR3 sequences, approximately 43% of them seen only once. As regards this clonotype: The antigen remains undetermined.

Findings and caveats of the study: Whereas aged donors had fewer naive CD4+ cells, long-lived donors had more of them and higher diversity. Unsorted PBMC material precluded a definitive naive versus antigen-experienced comparison. Calculation of diversity from one million T cells yielded estimates considered to be underestimates.

CDR3 length: 15 amino acids. With 6 bases clipped from V and 0 bases from J, the junction kept 5 bases outside the gene matches. Germline values: CDR1 KGHSH, CDR2 LQKENI. The receptor comes from a young woman in good health. The rearrangement links TRBV18 to TRBJ2-5, with TRBD1 identical over 9 bases. Sequenced material: blood. CDR3 nucleotides: TGTGCCAGCTCCCAATGGACAGGGGACCAAGAGACCCAGTACTTC. Its protein is CASSQWTGDQETQYF.